The clone carrying this TCR beta chain has a handful of counts. What it binds is not known. V was pared by 4 bases and J by 3 bases, with 5 bases of the junction left unmatched. Looked up from germline, CDR1 is SGHTA and CDR2 is FQGNSA. CDR3 length: 15 amino acids. Measured with immunoSEQ multiplex PCR; TCRdb has only the in-frame clones, and not every one. The sample has nearly 750,000 clones, about two thirds seen once. This sample was taken from a study of shared clonotypes between healthy human individuals. Study conclusions and caveats: Represented diversity (both genetic and exposure-history) was limited by the small number of donors. Naive CD4 clonotypes overlapped across a handful of donors at around 4.8%.

Donors, healthy HIV-negative adults, lacked recent acute infections or vaccinations. The receptor comes from a young woman in good health. The sample consisted of memory CD4+ T cells sorted from blood. Subset noted: CD45RA-negative fraction. The genes are TRBV7-2 and TRBJ2-2; 7 bases match TRBD1. This CDR3 is CASSSRQGHTGELFF. For the CDR3, the DNA is TGTGCCAGCAGCTCTCGACAGGGACACACCGGGGAGCTGTTTTTT.